This is a list of T cell receptor beta chains from one sample in a study of blood T cell dynamics during melanoma immunotherapy. Here immunoSEQ multiplex PCR was the method, and the copy in TCRdb shows in-frame clones only, minus some. The sample lists about 6,900 clones, around 82% occurring once. The sequences come from blood, collected from a patient treated with checkpoint blockade. These receptors all come from a human donor with melanoma. The CDR3 runs from the conserved cysteine through the conserved F or W. D genes are given only for firm matches. Clone size appears in some rows only: once, few, many, or a class for an expanded clone.

D	size	V	J	CDR3	DNA
NA	NA	TRBV7-7	TRBJ2-7	CASSQRETVAYEQYF	TGCGCCAGCAGCCAAAGGGAGACCGTAGCCTACGAGCAGTACTTC
NA	few	TRBV6-4	TRBJ1-6	CASRATASSYNSPLHF	TGTGCCAGCAGAGCGACGGCGAGCTCCTATAATTCACCCCTCCACTTT
TRBD2	NA	TRBV30	TRBJ2-7	CAWSERDLTYEQYF	TGTGCCTGGAGTGAGCGGGACCTTACCTACGAGCAATACTTC
TRBD1	NA	TRBV7-9	TRBJ2-3	CASSLAPGTASTDTQYF	TGTGCCAGCAGCTTAGCGCCCGGGACAGCTAGCACAGATACGCAGTATTTT
NA	NA	TRBV9	TRBJ1-3	CASSVRAGTSGNTIYF	TGTGCCAGCAGCGTACGGGCAGGAACCTCTGGAAACACCATATATTTT
TRBD2	NA	TRBV5-1	TRBJ2-7	CASSSSSGRASEQYF	TGCGCCAGCAGCTCCTCTAGCGGGAGGGCCAGCGAGCAGTACTTC
NA	few	TRBV29-1	TRBJ2-7	CSVPDVLLGEQYF	TGCAGCGTGCCTGATGTTCTGTTGGGCGAGCAGTACTTC
TRBD1	NA	TRBV6-1	TRBJ2-2	CALKGTGNTGELFF	TGTGCCTTAAAGGGGACAGGGAACACCGGGGAGCTGTTTTTT
NA	NA	TRBV5-1	TRBJ2-7	CASSYGTRTSEQYF	TGCGCCAGCAGCTACGGGACACGGACAAGCGAGCAGTACTTC
TRBD2	NA	TRBV29-1	TRBJ2-3	CSVEGGLAGITTDTQYF	TGCAGCGTTGAAGGGGGACTAGCGGGGATTACCACAGATACGCAGTATTTT
NA	NA	TRBV19	TRBJ2-1	CASSIGVFRQFF	TGTGCCAGTAGTATAGGAGTGTTCCGTCAGTTCTTC
NA	NA	TRBV6-5	TRBJ1-3	CASSSRTLSSGNTIYF	TGTGCCAGCAGTTCCCGGACCCTAAGCTCTGGAAACACCATATATTTT
TRBD1	NA	TRBV6-5	TRBJ2-3	CASRTGGRTDTQYF	TGTGCCAGCCGAACAGGGGGCCGAACAGATACGCAGTATTTT
NA	NA	TRBV2	TRBJ2-5	CASSAASAQETQYF	TGTGCCAGCAGTGCGGCATCCGCCCAAGAGACCCAGTACTTC
NA	NA	TRBV7-2	TRBJ2-7	CASSLAVIVVETYSYEQYF	TGTGCCAGCAGCTTAGCGGTAATAGTGGTCGAGACTTACTCCTACGAGCAGTACTTC
TRBD1	NA	TRBV18	TRBJ1-2	CASSPGQGGVGGYTF	TGTGCCAGCTCACCAGGACAGGGAGGGGTTGGTGGCTACACCTTC